The rows below give T cell receptor beta chains drawn from one sample of a study of blood T cell repertoires in COVID-19. The table came from immunoSEQ multiplex PCR; TCRdb's copy has only in-frame clones and leaves some out. The table shows about 250,000 clones, with 80% to 90% occurring only once. What was sequenced was peripheral blood. Receptor source: a middle-aged man with active or convalescent COVID-19. Both conserved end residues are part of each CDR3. The D gene is left open where the match is weak. Clone size is shown for a subset of rows, as once, few, many or a class of expanded clone.

j_call v_call d_call clone_size cdr3_nt cdr3_aa
TRBJ2-5 TRBV5-1 TRBD2 . TGCGCCAGCAGCCCGGGACTAGCGGGAGGGCAAGAGACCCAGTACTTC CASSPGLAGGQETQYF
TRBJ1-2 TRBV24-1 TRBD1 . TGTGCCACCAGTGACCAACACCGGGACAGGGATTCTGGTGGCTACACCTTC CATSDQHRDRDSGGYTF
TRBJ1-4 TRBV15 TRBD1 . TGTGCCACCAGCAGAGGACAGGGGTCTAATGAAAAACTGTTTTTT CATSRGQGSNEKLFF
TRBJ1-1 TRBV11-2 . . TGTGCCAGCAGCTCTACCAGGGGCACTGAAGCTTTCTTT CASSSTRGTEAFF
TRBJ1-2 TRBV30 TRBD1 . TGTGCCTGGACCTTTAACCGGGACAGGGGGCAGTATGGCTACACCTTC CAWTFNRDRGQYGYTF
TRBJ2-1 TRBV14 TRBD1 . TGTGCCAGCAGGGAATACCGGGACAGGCCGACCTACAATGAGCAGTTCTTC CASREYRDRPTYNEQFF
TRBJ2-7 TRBV7-8 . . TGTGCCAGCAGCAGAATAGTGGGGGGCGAGCAGTACTTC CASSRIVGGEQYF
TRBJ2-3 TRBV24-1 TRBD2 . TGTGCCACCAGGGGAGGGATTACAGATACGCAGTATTTT CATRGGITDTQYF
TRBJ1-5 TRBV6-2/TRBV6-3 . . TGTGCCAGCAGTTACGTACAGGTCGGCAATCAGCCCCAGCATTTT CASSYVQVGNQPQHF
TRBJ1-2 TRBV24-1 TRBD1 . TGTGCCACCAGTGATGAGCGCCAGGGGGGAGACTATGGCTACACCTTC CATSDERQGGDYGYTF
TRBJ2-2 TRBV27 TRBD1 once TGTGCCAGCAGAGGGGGCGTTGGCGGGGAGCTGTTTTTT CASRGGVGGELFF
TRBJ1-2 TRBV5-4 TRBD1 few TGTGCCAGCAGCTTGGGTGCGGACAGGGGGCCCCGCGGCTACACCTTC CASSLGADRGPRGYTF
TRBJ1-3 TRBV5-1 . . TGCGCCAGCAGCTTGGGCGGGAATTCAGGGACTGGAAACACCATATATTTT CASSLGGNSGTGNTIYF
TRBJ1-2 TRBV19 . few TGTGCCAGCGCAAATATACAGGGAAACTTCTATGGCTACACCTTC CASANIQGNFYGYTF
TRBJ1-1 TRBV18 . . TGTGCCAGCTCACCAATCTTAGACAGAAGCACTGAAGCTTTCTTT CASSPILDRSTEAFF
TRBJ2-5 TRBV2 TRBD1 once TGTGCCAGCAGAGCAGTACAGGGGAAAGAGACCCAGTACTTC CASRAVQGKETQYF
TRBJ2-7 TRBV5-4 TRBD1 . TGTGCCAGCAGCTCCAACAGGGGCTCCTACGAGCAGTACTTC CASSSNRGSYEQYF
TRBJ1-5 TRBV21-1 . once TGTGCCAGCAGCCCCTGCGGGACCTATCAGCCCCAGCATTTT CASSPCGTYQPQHF
TRBJ1-1 TRBV5-1 TRBD1 few TGCGCCAGCAGTTATACAGGGGGCGCGAGAACTGAAGCTTTCTTT CASSYTGGARTEAFF
TRBJ2-3 TRBV7-9 TRBD2 . TGTGCCAGCAGCTTATTAGCGGGGGGTGGAGATACGCAGTATTTT CASSLLAGGGDTQYF
TRBJ1-1 TRBV5-6 TRBD1 . TGTGCCAGCAGCCATGGGGACAGGGGGCGCAGGGGTGGCACTGAAGCTTTCTTT CASSHGDRGRRGGTEAFF
TRBJ2-7 TRBV5-1 . . TGCGCCAGCAGCTTGGAGGGTGAGGGCTACGAGCAGTACTTC CASSLEGEGYEQYF
TRBJ1-5 TRBV11-2 TRBD1 . TGTGCCAGCAGCTTCGGGACAGGTCTCGCTCAGCCCCAGCATTTT CASSFGTGLAQPQHF
TRBJ2-4 TRBV28 . once TGTGCCAGCAGTCATACACAGGGAACCAAAAACATTCAGTACTTC CASSHTQGTKNIQYF
TRBJ2-1 TRBV19 TRBD2 . TGTGCCAGTAGTACCCAAGCGGGAGTCTACAATGAGCAGTTCTTC CASSTQAGVYNEQFF
TRBJ1-6 TRBV4-1 TRBD1 . TGCGCCAGCAGCCAATGGGTGCCGGACAGGGGCAATTCACCCCTCCACTTT CASSQWVPDRGNSPLHF
TRBJ1-2 TRBV12-3/TRBV12-4 . . TGTGCCAGCAGGTTAACAGGGCTCTATGGCTACACCTTC CASRLTGLYGYTF
TRBJ1-2 TRBV24-1 . . TGTGCCACCAGTGATCCGGTCCGACGGAGGGGTAGCTATGGCTACACCTTC CATSDPVRRRGSYGYTF
TRBJ2-1 TRBV18 . . TGTGCCAGCTCACCAAGACAGCTCAATGAGCAGTTCTTC CASSPRQLNEQFF
TRBJ2-3 TRBV15 TRBD2 . TGTGCCACCAGCAGAGTCCGGGACTATAATACGCAGTATTTT CATSRVRDYNTQYF
TRBJ2-5 TRBV7-6 TRBD2 once TGTGCCAGCAGCCCCCGCGCGGCGGGAGCCAACCAAGAGACCCAGTACTTC CASSPRAAGANQETQYF
TRBJ2-5 TRBV9 . . TGTGCCAGCAGCGGGACTTCTCGAGAGACCCAGTACTTC CASSGTSRETQYF
TRBJ1-1 TRBV6-4 TRBD1 . TGTGCCAGCAGTTTGACAGGGGGCGGCACTGAAGCTTTCTTT CASSLTGGGTEAFF
TRBJ2-1 TRBV18 . . TGTGCCAGCTTTCCCCTCGCCGGGGTTAAAACTGAGCAGTTCTTC CASFPLAGVKTEQFF
TRBJ2-5 TRBV18 . . TGTGCCAGCTCACTCCGACGGAGCCAAGAGACCCAGTACTTC CASSLRRSQETQYF
TRBJ2-3 TRBV5-5 . . TGTGCCAGCAGCTTGTTTGGCGGGGGCAACACAGATACGCAGTATTTT CASSLFGGGNTDTQYF
TRBJ1-3 TRBV7-8 . . TGTGCCAGCAGCTCCCGTAGGGGGGGCGGCAGTGGAAACACCATATATTTT CASSSRRGGGSGNTIYF
TRBJ2-7 TRBV11-2 . . TGTGCCAGCAGCTTAGATGAGAGGGCGGGGTACGAGCAGTACTTC CASSLDERAGYEQYF
TRBJ1-1 TRBV7-3 . . TGTGCCAGCAGCCGGGGAGTTTCCACTGAAGCTTTCTTT CASSRGVSTEAFF
TRBJ2-7 TRBV27 . . TGTGCCAGCAGTTTAGGTCTCTTAGGGAGCTCCTACGAGCAGTACTTC CASSLGLLGSSYEQYF
TRBJ1-5 TRBV30 . . TGTGCCTGGAGTGTACTTGGAGGGCAGAATCAGCCCCAGCATTTT CAWSVLGGQNQPQHF
TRBJ1-4 TRBV18 TRBD1 . TGTGCCAGCTCACTTCGACAGGGGGTTAGTGAAAAACTGTTTTTT CASSLRQGVSEKLFF
TRBJ2-7 TRBV7-2 . . TGTGCCAGCAGCTTAGCGACAGGCCACGGGGAGCAGTACTTC CASSLATGHGEQYF
TRBJ2-7 TRBV19 TRBD1 . TGTGCCACTACACTGGGACAGGGTACCTACGAGCAGTACTTC CATTLGQGTYEQYF
TRBJ1-2 TRBV4-1 TRBD1 . TGCGCCAGCAGCCAAGTCGGGGACAGGACCGACGGCTACACCTTC CASSQVGDRTDGYTF
TRBJ2-3 TRBV9 . . TGTGCCAGCAGCGTAGGTTTCGGAGGGACAGCCGGAGATACGCAGTATTTT CASSVGFGGTAGDTQYF
TRBJ1-2 TRBV11-3 TRBD1 . TGTGCCAGCAGCCAGGGACAGGGGGCGACCGCCTATGGCTACACCTTC CASSQGQGATAYGYTF
TRBJ2-3 TRBV14 TRBD1 . TGTGCCAGCAGCCGAATACCGGGACAGGGATTAACAGATACGCAGTATTTT CASSRIPGQGLTDTQYF
TRBJ1-2 TRBV27 . . TGTGCCAGCAGTTTAAGGGGTGTTGGCTACACCTTC CASSLRGVGYTF
TRBJ1-2 TRBV6-5 TRBD1 . TGTGCCAGCAGATTCGACAGGGACGGAATTTATGGCTACACCTTC CASRFDRDGIYGYTF
TRBJ2-3 TRBV12-5 TRBD2 . TGTGCTAGTGGTTTCACCGTGGGGGGGGAACGCACAGATACGCAGTATTTT CASGFTVGGERTDTQYF
TRBJ1-1 TRBV7-9 . . TGTGCCAGCAGCTTAGCGATACAGATGAACACTGAAGCTTTCTTT CASSLAIQMNTEAFF
TRBJ1-1 TRBV11-3 TRBD1 . TGTGCCTCAACCGGGGCAGGGGGCCCGAACACTGAAGCTTTCTTT CASTGAGGPNTEAFF
TRBJ2-5 TRBV10-3 TRBD1 once TGTGCCATCGGTGTCGGGACAGGGGGCTCAGAGACCCAGTACTTC CAIGVGTGGSETQYF
TRBJ1-5 TRBV5-1 . . TGCGCCAGCAGCTTGGACGGGGGGCGCGTTCAGCCCCAGCATTTT CASSLDGGRVQPQHF
TRBJ2-5 TRBV12-5 . . TGTGCTAGTGGTTCTCTCCGGGAGACCCAGTACTTC CASGSLRETQYF